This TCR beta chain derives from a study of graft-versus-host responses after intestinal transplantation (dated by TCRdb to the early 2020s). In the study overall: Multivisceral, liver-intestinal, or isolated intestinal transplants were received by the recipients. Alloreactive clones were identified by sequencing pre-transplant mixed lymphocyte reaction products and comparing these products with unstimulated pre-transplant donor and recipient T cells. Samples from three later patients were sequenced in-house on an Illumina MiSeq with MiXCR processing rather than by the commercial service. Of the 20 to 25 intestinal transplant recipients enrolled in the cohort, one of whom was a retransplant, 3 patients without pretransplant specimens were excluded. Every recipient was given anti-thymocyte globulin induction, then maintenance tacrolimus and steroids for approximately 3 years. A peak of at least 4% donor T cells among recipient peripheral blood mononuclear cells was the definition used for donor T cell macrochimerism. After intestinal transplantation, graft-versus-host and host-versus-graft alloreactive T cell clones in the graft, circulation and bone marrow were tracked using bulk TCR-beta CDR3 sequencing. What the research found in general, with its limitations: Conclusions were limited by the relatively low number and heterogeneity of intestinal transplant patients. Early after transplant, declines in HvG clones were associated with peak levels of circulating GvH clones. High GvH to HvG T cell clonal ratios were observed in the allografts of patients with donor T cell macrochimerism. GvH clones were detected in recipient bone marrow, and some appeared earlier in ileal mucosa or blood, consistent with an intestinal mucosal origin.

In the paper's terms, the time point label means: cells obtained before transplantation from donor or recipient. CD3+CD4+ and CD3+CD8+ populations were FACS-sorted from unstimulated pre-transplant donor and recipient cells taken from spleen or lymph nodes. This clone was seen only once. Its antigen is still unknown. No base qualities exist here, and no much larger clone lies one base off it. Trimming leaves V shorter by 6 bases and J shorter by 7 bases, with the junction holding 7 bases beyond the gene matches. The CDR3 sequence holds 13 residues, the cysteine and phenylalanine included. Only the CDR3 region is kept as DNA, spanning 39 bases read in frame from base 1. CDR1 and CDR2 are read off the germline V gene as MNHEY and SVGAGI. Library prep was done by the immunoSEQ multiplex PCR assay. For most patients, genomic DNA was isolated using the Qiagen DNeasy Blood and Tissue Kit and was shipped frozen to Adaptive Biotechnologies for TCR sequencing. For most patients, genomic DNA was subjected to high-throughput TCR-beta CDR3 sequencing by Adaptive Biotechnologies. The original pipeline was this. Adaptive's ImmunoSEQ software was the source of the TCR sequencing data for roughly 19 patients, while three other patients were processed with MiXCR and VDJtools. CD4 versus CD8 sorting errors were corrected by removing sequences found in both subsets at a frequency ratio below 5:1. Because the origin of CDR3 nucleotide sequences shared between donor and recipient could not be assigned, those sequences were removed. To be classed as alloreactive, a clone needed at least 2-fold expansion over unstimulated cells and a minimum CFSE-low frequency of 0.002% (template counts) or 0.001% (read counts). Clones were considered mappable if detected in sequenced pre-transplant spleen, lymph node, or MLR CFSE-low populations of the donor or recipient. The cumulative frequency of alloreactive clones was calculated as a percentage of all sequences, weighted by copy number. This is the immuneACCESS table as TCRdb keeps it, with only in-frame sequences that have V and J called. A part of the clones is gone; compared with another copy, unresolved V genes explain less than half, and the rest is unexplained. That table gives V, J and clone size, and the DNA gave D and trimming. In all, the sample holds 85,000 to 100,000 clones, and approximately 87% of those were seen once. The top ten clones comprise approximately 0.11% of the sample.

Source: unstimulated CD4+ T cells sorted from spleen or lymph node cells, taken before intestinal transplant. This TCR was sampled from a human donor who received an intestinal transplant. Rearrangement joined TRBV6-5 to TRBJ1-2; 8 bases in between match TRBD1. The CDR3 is CASRATGEGGYTF. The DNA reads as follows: TGTGCCAGCAGGGCGACAGGGGAGGGTGGCTACACCTTC.